This is a list of T cell receptor beta chains from one sample in a study of CD8+ T cells in alopecia areata. The method was immunoSEQ multiplex PCR; TCRdb's version includes in-frame clones alone and lacks a portion of them. The sample consists of 150,000 to 200,000 clones, around three fifths of them appearing once. The specimen comprised CD4+ T cells sorted from blood, sampled at week 0. The receptor source for this set is a human donor with alopecia areata. Each CDR3 is given with its conserved first and last residue. D genes are given only for firm matches. The size of a clone is reported for some rows only, either as once, few or many, or as a class for expanded clones.

TGTGCCAGCAGCCCGGACGTGGGGAGCAATCAGCCCCAGCATTTT | CASSPDVGSNQPQHF | . | TRBJ1-5 | . | TRBV7-2
TGCGCCAGCAGCAGAGACTACGAGCAGTACTTC | CASSRDYEQYF | . | TRBJ2-7 | . | TRBV5-1
TGTGCCAGCAGCTTAGCCATCACAGATACGCAGTATTTT | CASSLAITDTQYF | . | TRBJ2-3 | . | TRBV7-9
TGTGCCAGCAGCCCTAACTCCTACGAGCAGTACTTC | CASSPNSYEQYF | . | TRBJ2-7 | once | TRBV7-8
TGCAGCGTTGAGGGTGGCTACACCTTC | CSVEGGYTF | . | TRBJ1-2 | . | TRBV29-1
TGTGCCAGCAGTGAAAGGGGGACTAGCGGGAGTTACAATGAGCAGTTCTTC | CASSERGTSGSYNEQFF | TRBD2 | TRBJ2-1 | . | TRBV6-1
TGTGCCTGGACGGGGGCGCGTGATAACTATGGCTACACCTTC | CAWTGARDNYGYTF | . | TRBJ1-2 | . | TRBV30
TGTGCCAGCAGACCCGCTTCGGACAGGGGGTACGGCTACACCTTC | CASRPASDRGYGYTF | TRBD1 | TRBJ1-2 | . | TRBV2
TGTGCCAACGAAAAGTGGGGAGGGAACTATGGCTACACCTTC | CANEKWGGNYGYTF | . | TRBJ1-2 | . | TRBV7-9
TGTGCCAGCAGTGCCCGGGACAGGGTTCTGAACATTCAGTACTTC | CASSARDRVLNIQYF | TRBD1 | TRBJ2-4 | . | TRBV6-1
TGTGCCAGCAGTTTCCGCGGGGCGTATGGCTACACCTTC | CASSFRGAYGYTF | . | TRBJ1-2 | few | TRBV27
TGTGCCTGGAGAGAGGGACAGCAAGAGACCCAGTACTTC | CAWREGQQETQYF | TRBD1 | TRBJ2-5 | . | TRBV30
TGCGCCAGCAGCCCGACTGGGACAGGAAAATCCTACAATGAGCAGTTCTTC | CASSPTGTGKSYNEQFF | TRBD1 | TRBJ2-1 | . | TRBV4-1
TGCGCCAGCAGCCCCATGACAGGGGTCACCGGGGAGCTGTTTTTT | CASSPMTGVTGELFF | TRBD1 | TRBJ2-2 | few | TRBV5-1
TGTGCCAGCCGGACAGGAGGGACCGGGGAGCTGTTTTTT | CASRTGGTGELFF | . | TRBJ2-2 | . | TRBV7-3
TGTGCCAGCAGCTACTCGGGGGACTACGAGCAGTACTTC | CASSYSGDYEQYF | . | TRBJ2-7 | . | TRBV7-2
TGCGCCAGCAGCTTTGAGGGAAACACTGAAGCTTTCTTT | CASSFEGNTEAFF | . | TRBJ1-1 | . | TRBV5-1
TGTGCCACGACCGAGCGGGGGACGAGTCGCACTGGGGCCAACGTCCTGACTTTC | CATTERGTSRTGANVLTF | TRBD2 | TRBJ2-6 | few | TRBV10-3
TGTGCCAGCAGTTTCCCGGGCGATACGCAGTATTTT | CASSFPGDTQYF | . | TRBJ2-3 | . | TRBV27
TGTGCCAGCAGCCTGACACAGGCGGGCAATCAGCCCCAGCATTTT | CASSLTQAGNQPQHF | . | TRBJ1-5 | . | TRBV27
TGTGCCAGCAAGAGGGAGGGGGGCACTGAAGCTTTCTTT | CASKREGGTEAFF | . | TRBJ1-1 | . | TRBV2
TGTGCCTGGAGTCACGGGGGGTCTAACACTGAAGCTTTCTTT | CAWSHGGSNTEAFF | . | TRBJ1-1 | . | TRBV30
TGTGCCAGCAGTTACCAGCCAGGACGTTACGAGCAGTACTTC | CASSYQPGRYEQYF | . | TRBJ2-7 | . | TRBV6-5
TGTGCCAGCAGCTTAGGGGTCCGGGGGGAAGCTTTCTTT | CASSLGVRGEAFF | . | TRBJ1-1 | . | TRBV7-8
TGCAGTGCTAGAACGGGTCGTGGCTACACCTTC | CSARTGRGYTF | . | TRBJ1-2 | . | TRBV20-1
TGTGCCAGCAGCTTCTCCACTTTCGAGCAGTACTTC | CASSFSTFEQYF | . | TRBJ2-7 | few | TRBV7-2